A single sample gave rise to the 29 T cell receptor beta chains below, sequenced in a study of blood T cell repertoires in COVID-19. The repertoire was sequenced with immunoSEQ multiplex PCR; TCRdb's copy has only in-frame clones and lacks some. The sample lists around 250,000 clones; 84% were seen once. Sequencing was carried out using peripheral blood. The source of these receptors is a human donor in a cohort sampled during active COVID-19.

J is TRBJ1-5 and V is TRBV6-5; D gene ambiguous. The CDR3 totals 13 residues. Trimming removed 11 bases from V and 0 bases from J, with 11 bases in between. Germline values: CDR1 MNHEY, CDR2 SVGAGI. CDR3: CAGSDFSNQPQHF. In DNA, the CDR3 is TGTGCCGGCTCAGATTTTAGCAATCAGCCCCAGCATTTT.

This chain connects TRBV7-2 to TRBJ2-3; D unresolved. V was trimmed by 2 bases and J by 4 bases, leaving 16 bases between them. The CDR3 has 16 amino acids. Germline values: CDR1 SGHTA, CDR2 FQGNSA. As DNA, the CDR3 is TGTGCCAGCAGCTTAAGACAATCGACGCCCGCAGATACGCAGTATTTT. Protein sequence: CASSLRQSTPADTQYF.

V usage is TRBV7-8 and J usage is TRBJ2-7, with 10 nucleotides matching TRBD1. The ends lost 4 bases at V and 6 bases at J; junction bases unmatched: 9. CDR1 SGHVS and CDR2 FQNEAQ come from the germline V gene. The CDR3 contains 15 residues. For the CDR3, the DNA is TGTGCCAGCAGCTCCCTGGGGACAGGGGCGAGCGAGCAGTACTTC. It encodes CASSSLGTGASEQYF.

V gene TRBV19 combines with J gene TRBJ2-1, with 9 bases identical to TRBD2. The CDR3 is 16 residues long. Germline lookup yields CDR1 LNHDA and CDR2 SQIVND (reference sequence). The V segment lost 3 bases and the J segment 10 bases; nucleotides outside the gene matches: 13. CDR3 loop: CASSISGRFPRGEQFF. In DNA form, the CDR3 reads TGTGCCAGTAGTATCAGCGGGAGGTTCCCCCGCGGGGAGCAGTTCTTC.

V and J are TRBV11-2 and TRBJ1-1; D is undetermined. The CDR3 has 13 amino acids. V lost 5 bases to trimming and J lost 5 bases, with 12 bases between them. Germline CDR1 is SGHAT and CDR2 is FQNNGV. The CDR3, as DNA: TGTGCCAGCAGCCGCCCGGGTGGGACTGAAGCTTTCTTT. It translates to CASSRPGGTEAFF.

The J gene is TRBJ2-3, the V gene TRBV2, with TRBD1 identical over 9 bases. The V gene's germline CDR1 is SNHLY and CDR2 FYNNEI. The CDR3 runs 13 residues. The V segment lost 7 bases and the J segment 6 bases; nucleotides outside the gene matches: 5. The CDR3 DNA reads as TGTGCCAGCATCGAGGGACAGGGCGATACGCAGTATTTT. This encodes CASIEGQGDTQYF.

The count of this clone is one. V gene TRBV2 combines with J gene TRBJ1-2, with 7 bases matching TRBD1. V gave up 7 bases and J gave up 7 bases; unmatched junction bases: 9. The CDR3 spans 13 residues. Per the germline V gene, CDR1 is SNHLY and CDR2 is FYNNEI. CDR3 amino acids: CASKKGTEAGYTF. In DNA form, the CDR3 reads TGTGCCAGCAAGAAAGGGACAGAGGCTGGCTACACCTTC.

The chain uses TRBV3-1 (or the pseudogene TRBV3-2) and TRBJ2-7, with TRBD1 matching 7 bases. V shed 5 bases and J 2 bases; nucleotides not matched to a gene: 12. The CDR3 sequence is 16 residues long. Germline-derived CDR1 and CDR2 are LGHDT and YNNKEL (reference sequence). Written as DNA, the CDR3 is TGTGCCAGCAGCGAACGTCCCCCGGGACAGACCTACGAGCAGTACTTC. Translated, it gives CASSERPPGQTYEQYF.

The rearrangement uses TRBV11-1 and TRBJ1-3; D is unclear. V was clipped by 4 bases and J by 0 bases, with 10 bases between them. Germline-derived CDR1 and CDR2 are SGHAT and FQDESV (reference sequence). The CDR3 runs 15 residues. The CDR3 region has the DNA TGTGCCAGCAGCTGGACGGGGAGCTCTGGAAACACCATATATTTT. Its translation is CASSWTGSSGNTIYF.

V is TRBV6-1 and J is TRBJ2-1; 8 bases fit TRBD2. Germline CDR1 MNHNS, CDR2 SASEGT. The CDR3 loop spans 14 amino acids. The ends lost 2 bases at V and 9 bases at J; junction bases unmatched: 6. CDR3 sequence: CASSELRTSLEQFF. For the CDR3, the DNA is TGTGCCAGCAGTGAATTGAGGACTAGCCTTGAGCAGTTCTTC.

The rearrangement joins TRBV5-1 to TRBJ2-7; TRBD1 matches at 9 bases. Germline V gene data show CDR1 as SGHRS and CDR2 as YFSETQ. The CDR3 contains 15 residues. The V and J ends lost 4 bases and 5 bases, in that order; junction bases with no gene match: 10. The CDR3 nucleotides read TGCGCCAGCAGCCCCACCCCGGGACAGGGCCACGAGCAGTACTTC. Translated, it gives CASSPTPGQGHEQYF.

This chain connects TRBV25-1 to TRBJ2-7; TRBD2 agrees at 9 bases. The V segment lost 1 base and the J segment 4 bases; nucleotides outside the gene matches: 5. The germline gives CDR1 MGHDK, CDR2 SYGVNS. The CDR3 spans 15 residues. CDR3 in DNA: TGTGCCAGCAGTGAATGGGGTAGCGGGAGTTACGAGCAGTACTTC. It yields the protein CASSEWGSGSYEQYF.

This chain links TRBV29-1 with TRBJ2-7; TRBD2 matches at 9 bases. V was pared by 3 bases and J by 3 bases, with 6 bases of the junction left unmatched. This CDR3 contains 14 residues. Looked up from germline, CDR1 is SQVTM and CDR2 is ANQGSEA. The CDR3 is CSVDVSGSHYEQYF. Written as DNA, the CDR3 is TGCAGCGTTGACGTTAGCGGGAGCCACTACGAGCAGTACTTC.

The chain combines TRBV5-1 with TRBJ2-1, with D unresolved. Germline V gene lookup returns CDR1 SGHRS and CDR2 YFSETQ. CDR3 length: 13 residues. V lost 5 bases to trimming and J lost 0 bases, with 6 bases between them. CDR3 in amino acids: CASRSSSYNEQFF. The CDR3 nucleotides read TGCGCCAGCAGGAGTAGCTCCTACAATGAGCAGTTCTTC.

V gene TRBV6-2 or TRBV6-3 combines with J gene TRBJ1-2; D call uncertain. Per the germline V gene, CDR1 is MNHEY and CDR2 is SVGEGT. Trimming shortened V by 2 bases and J by 4 bases, and 14 bases separated the two germline ends. This CDR3 comprises 15 residues. CDR3 DNA: TGTGCCAGCAGTTACAAGGAGTCAGAGTTCTATGGCTACACCTTC. Amino acids: CASSYKESEFYGYTF.

V gene TRBV5-5 combines with J gene TRBJ2-2, with D hard to call. Trimming left V 3 bases short and J 7 bases short, with 13 bases between. This CDR3 comprises 14 residues. CDR1 is SGHKS and CDR2 is YYEKEE in the germline V gene (reference sequence). The CDR3 spells CASSWQPRVGELFF. In DNA form, the CDR3 reads TGTGCCAGCAGCTGGCAACCTCGGGTCGGGGAGCTGTTTTTT.

As DNA, the CDR3 is TGTGCCAGCAGTCCACGTCGGGATACGAACACTGAAGCTTTCTTT. This encodes CASSPRRDTNTEAFF. The chain is built from TRBV6-6 and TRBJ1-1; D not resolved. Germline CDR1 reads MNHNY; CDR2 reads SVGAGI (reference sequence). The CDR3 consists of 15 residues. With 5 bases removed from V and 1 base from J, the gap between germline ends came to 14 bases.

This clone showed up just once. The V gene is TRBV5-6, the J gene TRBJ1-5; TRBD1 matches 7 bases. The CDR3 runs to 17 residues. CDR1 SGHDT and CDR2 YYEEEE come from the germline V gene. The V segment lost 2 bases and the J segment 0 bases; nucleotides outside the gene matches: 8. The CDR3 region is CASSFSRGFLSNQPQHF. CDR3 nucleotide sequence: TGTGCCAGCAGCTTCAGCAGGGGGTTCCTTAGCAATCAGCCCCAGCATTTT.

This clone has a single count. The V gene is TRBV6-5, the J gene TRBJ2-1; D uncertain. V lost 0 bases and J lost 3, with 6 bases in between. CDR3 length: 14 amino acids. Per germline, CDR1 MNHEY and CDR2 SVGAGI. The CDR3 sequence: CASSYSSYYNEQFF. CDR3 DNA sequence: TGTGCCAGCAGTTACTCTTCCTACTACAATGAGCAGTTCTTC.

This clone appeared a few times. The chain uses TRBV6-5 and TRBJ1-5; tentative D call: TRBD1 (6 bases). Trimming left V 6 bases short and J 5 bases short, with 14 bases between. The CDR3 spans 14 residues. Germline loops: CDR1 MNHEY, CDR2 SVGAGI. The CDR3 is CASSQDRTDQPQHF. The CDR3 DNA follows: TGTGCCAGCAGCCAAGACAGGACGGATCAGCCCCAGCATTTT.

The chain recombines TRBV6-1 with TRBJ2-7; 12 nucleotides line up with TRBD2. The CDR3 contains 16 residues. Germline V lookup: CDR1 MNHNS, CDR2 SASEGT. Germline trimming cut 4 bases from V and 2 bases from J; bases unmatched to any gene: 6. CDR3 sequence reads: CASSARLAGAPYEQYF. As DNA, the CDR3 is TGTGCCAGCAGTGCGAGACTAGCGGGAGCTCCCTACGAGCAGTACTTC.

This clone was recorded once. This rearrangement joins TRBV6-1 to TRBJ2-6; 14 positions agree with TRBD2. Germline CDR1 is MNHNS and CDR2 is SASEGT. The J segment lost 0 bases and the V segment lost 4 bases, leaving 5 bases of the junction unmatched. CDR3 length equals 19 residues. CDR3: CASSVGLAGVRSGANVLTF. The CDR3 bases are TGTGCCAGCAGTGTGGGACTAGCGGGGGTACGCTCTGGGGCCAACGTCCTGACTTTC.

The chain joins TRBV7-8 to TRBJ1-1; D uncertain. The CDR3 is 15 amino acids. Germline V gene data show CDR1 as SGHVS and CDR2 as FQNEAQ. V was cut by 4 bases and J by 2 bases, with 14 bases left in between. The CDR3 region has the DNA TGTGCCAGCAGCTCGGGGTCGTTTTTCAACACTGAAGCTTTCTTT. The encoded protein is CASSSGSFFNTEAFF. Together with reference TRBV7-8 and TRBJ1-1, the CDR3 gives the full variable domain: GAGVSQSPRYKVAKRGQDVALRCDPISGHVSLFWYQQALGQGPEFLTYFQNEAQLDKSGLPSDRFFAERPEGSVSTLKIQRTQQEDSAVYLCASSSGSFFNTEAFFGQGTRLTVV.

The chain combines TRBV4-3 with TRBJ2-7, with TRBD1 matching 8 bases. CDR1 is LGHNA and CDR2 is YSLEER in the germline V gene. The CDR3 has 15 amino acids. The trim removed 1 base at V and 0 bases at J, leaving 2 bases unmatched. CDR3 protein: CASSQAGTGSYEQYF. The CDR3 bases are TGCGCCAGCAGCCAAGCCGGGACAGGCTCCTACGAGCAGTACTTC.

This chain links TRBV9 with TRBJ2-2; 15 bases are a match to TRBD2. Germline CDR1 is SGDLS and CDR2 is YYNGEE. This CDR3 region has 21 residues. V shed 3 bases, J shed 4 bases, and the junction held 16 bases outside the gene matches. The CDR3 bases are TGTGCCAGCAGCGCTAGCGGCCCAGGACTAGCGGGAGGGCCACGCACCGGGGAGCTGTTTTTT. Its translation is CASSASGPGLAGGPRTGELFF.

The chain employs TRBV4-2 and TRBJ2-7; D possibly corresponds to TRBD1 (6 bases). The germline V and J ends were trimmed by 2 bases and 3 bases, with 11 bases remaining between them. The CDR3 is 14 residues long. Germline lookup yields CDR1 LGHNA and CDR2 YNFKEQ. The DNA of the CDR3 is TGTGCCAGCAGCCAACCGGACAGAGGCTACGAGCAGTACTTC. Amino acid sequence: CASSQPDRGYEQYF.

The rearrangement links TRBV28 to TRBJ2-7, with D tentatively TRBD1 (6 bases). Germline V CDR1 and CDR2: MDHEN, SYDVKM. This CDR3 region has 14 residues. V lost 7 bases to trimming and J lost 1 base, with 14 bases between them. The CDR3 spells CASTQGGVSYEQYF. CDR3 DNA sequence: TGTGCCAGCACACAAGGGGGAGTTTCCTACGAGCAGTACTTC. Variable domain in full (rest from reference TRBV28 and TRBJ2-7): DVKVTQSSRYLVKRTGEKVFLECVQDMDHENMFWYRQDPGLGLRLIYFSYDVKMKEKGDIPEGYSVSREKKERFSLILESASTNQTSMYLCASTQGGVSYEQYFGPGTRLTVT.

This chain joins TRBV11-2 and TRBJ1-3; D gene unclear. The germline V and J ends were trimmed by 0 bases and 0 bases, with 3 bases remaining between them. In germline, CDR1 is SGHAT, CDR2 FQNNGV. There are 14 residues in the CDR3. CDR3 coding DNA: TGTGCCAGCAGCTTAGACAACTCTGGAAACACCATATATTTT. Translating it yields CASSLDNSGNTIYF.

J is TRBJ1-4 and V is TRBV28; D is ambiguous. The germline V and J ends were trimmed by 6 bases and 3 bases, with 5 bases remaining between them. CDR3 length: 12 amino acids. Germline V gene sequence: CDR1 MDHEN, CDR2 SYDVKM. Here the CDR3 reads CASRSSNEKLFF. For the CDR3, the DNA is TGTGCCAGCAGATCCTCTAATGAAAAACTGTTTTTT.